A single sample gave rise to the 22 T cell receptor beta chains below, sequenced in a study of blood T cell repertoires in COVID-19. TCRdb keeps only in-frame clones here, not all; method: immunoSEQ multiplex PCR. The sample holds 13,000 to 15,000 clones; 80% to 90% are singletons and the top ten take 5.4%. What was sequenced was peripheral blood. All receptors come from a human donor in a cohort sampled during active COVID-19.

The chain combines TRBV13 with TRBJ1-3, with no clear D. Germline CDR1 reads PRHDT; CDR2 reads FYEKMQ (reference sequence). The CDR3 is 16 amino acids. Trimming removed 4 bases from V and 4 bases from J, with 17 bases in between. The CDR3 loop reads CASSSAIRETGNTIYF. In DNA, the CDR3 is TGTGCCAGCAGCTCGGCTATTAGGGAGACCGGAAACACCATATATTTT.

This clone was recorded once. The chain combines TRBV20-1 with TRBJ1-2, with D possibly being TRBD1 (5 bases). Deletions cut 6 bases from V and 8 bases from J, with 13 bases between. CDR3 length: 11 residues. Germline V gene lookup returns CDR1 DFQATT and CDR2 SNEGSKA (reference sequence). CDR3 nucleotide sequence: TGCAGTGCCACCCAGGGAGGCGGCTACACCTTC. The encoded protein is CSATQGGGYTF.

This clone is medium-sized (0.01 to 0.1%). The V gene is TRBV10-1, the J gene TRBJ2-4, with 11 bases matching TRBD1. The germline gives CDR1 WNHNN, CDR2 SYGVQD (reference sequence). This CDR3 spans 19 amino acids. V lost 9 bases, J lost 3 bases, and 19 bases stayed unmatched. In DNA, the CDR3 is TGCGCCAGTCCCTCTTGGACAGGGGGCGGACGGGGTGGCAAAAACATTCAGTACTTC. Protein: CASPSWTGGGRGGKNIQYF.

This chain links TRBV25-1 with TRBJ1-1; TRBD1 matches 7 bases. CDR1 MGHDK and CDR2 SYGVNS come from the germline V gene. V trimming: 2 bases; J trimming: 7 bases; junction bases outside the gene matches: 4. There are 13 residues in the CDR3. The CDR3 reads CASSEIRQGEAFF. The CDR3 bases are TGTGCCAGCAGTGAAATTCGACAGGGTGAAGCTTTCTTT. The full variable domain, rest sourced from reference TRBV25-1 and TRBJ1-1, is EADIYQTPRYLVIGTGKKITLECSQTMGHDKMYWYQQDPGMELHLIHYSYGVNSTEKGDLSSESTVSRIRTEHFPLTLESARPSHTSQYLCASSEIRQGEAFFGQGTRLTVV.

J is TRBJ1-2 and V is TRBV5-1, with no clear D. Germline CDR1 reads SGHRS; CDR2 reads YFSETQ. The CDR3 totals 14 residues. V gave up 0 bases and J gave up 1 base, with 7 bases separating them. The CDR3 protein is CASSLEAVNYGYTF. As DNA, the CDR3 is TGCGCCAGCAGCTTGGAGGCGGTTAACTATGGCTACACCTTC.

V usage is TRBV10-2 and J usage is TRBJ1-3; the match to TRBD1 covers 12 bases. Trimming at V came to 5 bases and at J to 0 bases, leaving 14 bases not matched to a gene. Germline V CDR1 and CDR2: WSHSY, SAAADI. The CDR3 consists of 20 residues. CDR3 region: CASSLRGPGQGAISGNTIYF. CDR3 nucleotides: TGCGCCAGCAGTCTGCGAGGCCCGGGACAGGGGGCGATCTCTGGAAACACCATATATTTT.

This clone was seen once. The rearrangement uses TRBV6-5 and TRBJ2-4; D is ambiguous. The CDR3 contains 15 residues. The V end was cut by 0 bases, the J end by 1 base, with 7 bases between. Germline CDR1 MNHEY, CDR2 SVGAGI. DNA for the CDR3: TGTGCCAGCAGTTACTCTACAGAGGCCAAAAACATTCAGTACTTC. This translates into CASSYSTEAKNIQYF.

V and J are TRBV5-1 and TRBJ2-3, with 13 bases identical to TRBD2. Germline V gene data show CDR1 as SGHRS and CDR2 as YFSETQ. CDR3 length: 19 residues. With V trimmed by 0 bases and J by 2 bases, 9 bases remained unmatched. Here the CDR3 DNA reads TGCGCCAGCAGCTTGGAGGGACTAGCGGGAACACCTAACACAGATACGCAGTATTTT. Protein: CASSLEGLAGTPNTDTQYF.

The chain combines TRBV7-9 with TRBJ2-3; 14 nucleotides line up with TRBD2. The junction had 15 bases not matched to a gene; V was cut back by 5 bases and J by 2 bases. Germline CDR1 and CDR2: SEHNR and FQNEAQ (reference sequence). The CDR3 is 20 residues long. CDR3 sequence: CASSTTGLAGGLLSTDTQYF. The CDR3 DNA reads TGTGCCAGCAGCACAACCGGACTAGCGGGAGGCCTTCTCTCCACAGATACGCAGTATTTT. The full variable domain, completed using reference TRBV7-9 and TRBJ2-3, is DTGVSQNPRHKITKRGQNVTFRCDPISEHNRLYWYRQTLGQGPEFLTYFQNEAQLEKSRLLSDRFSAERPKGSFSTLEIQRTEQGDSAMYLCASSTTGLAGGLLSTDTQYFGPGTRLTVL.

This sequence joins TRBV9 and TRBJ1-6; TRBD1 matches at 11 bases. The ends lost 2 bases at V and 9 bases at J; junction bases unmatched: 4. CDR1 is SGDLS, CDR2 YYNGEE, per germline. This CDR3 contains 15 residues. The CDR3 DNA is TGTGCCAGCAGCGTCGGACAGGGGGCTAGTTCACCCCTCCACTTT. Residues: CASSVGQGASSPLHF.

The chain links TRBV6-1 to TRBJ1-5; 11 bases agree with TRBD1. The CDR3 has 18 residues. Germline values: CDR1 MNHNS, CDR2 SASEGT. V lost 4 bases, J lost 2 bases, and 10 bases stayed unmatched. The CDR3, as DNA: TGTGCCAGCAGTGGGGCGGACAGGGGGCGGGTGGGCAATCAGCCCCAGCATTTT. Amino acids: CASSGADRGRVGNQPQHF.

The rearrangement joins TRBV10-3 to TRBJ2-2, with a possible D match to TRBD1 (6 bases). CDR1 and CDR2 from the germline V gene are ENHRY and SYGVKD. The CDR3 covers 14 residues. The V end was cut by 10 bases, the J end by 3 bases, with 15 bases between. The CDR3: CATTRGTHTGELFF. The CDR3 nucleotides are TGTGCCACCACCAGGGGAACTCACACCGGGGAGCTGTTTTTT.

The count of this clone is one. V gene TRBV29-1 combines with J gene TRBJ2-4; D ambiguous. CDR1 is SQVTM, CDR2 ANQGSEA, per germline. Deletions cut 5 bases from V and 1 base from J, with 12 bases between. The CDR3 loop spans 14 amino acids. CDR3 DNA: TGCAGCGTTTGGGTGTCCAGGGCCAAAAACATTCAGTACTTC. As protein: CSVWVSRAKNIQYF.

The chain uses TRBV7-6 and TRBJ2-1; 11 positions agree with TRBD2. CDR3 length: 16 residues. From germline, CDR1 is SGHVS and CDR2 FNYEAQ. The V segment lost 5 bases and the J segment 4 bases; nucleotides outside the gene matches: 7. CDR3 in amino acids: CASSRQTSGMYNEQFF. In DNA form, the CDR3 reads TGTGCCAGCAGCCGGCAGACTAGCGGGATGTACAATGAGCAGTTCTTC.

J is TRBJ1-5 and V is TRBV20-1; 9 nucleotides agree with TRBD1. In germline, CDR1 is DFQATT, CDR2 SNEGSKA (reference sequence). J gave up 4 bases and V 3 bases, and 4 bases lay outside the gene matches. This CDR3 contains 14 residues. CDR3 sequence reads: CSASFGTGNQPQHF. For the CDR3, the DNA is TGCAGTGCTAGTTTCGGGACAGGGAATCAGCCCCAGCATTTT.

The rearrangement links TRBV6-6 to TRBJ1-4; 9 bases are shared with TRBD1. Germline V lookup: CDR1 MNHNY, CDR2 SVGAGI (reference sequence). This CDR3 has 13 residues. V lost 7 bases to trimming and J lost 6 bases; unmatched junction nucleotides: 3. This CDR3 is CASTTGGYEKLFF. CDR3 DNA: TGTGCCAGCACGACAGGGGGTTATGAAAAACTGTTTTTT.

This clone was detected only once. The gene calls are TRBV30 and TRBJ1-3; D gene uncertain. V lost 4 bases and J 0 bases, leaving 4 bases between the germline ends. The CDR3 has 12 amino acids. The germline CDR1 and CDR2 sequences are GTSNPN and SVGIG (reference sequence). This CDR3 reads CAWTGSGNTIYF. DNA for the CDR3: TGTGCCTGGACAGGCTCTGGAAACACCATATATTTT.

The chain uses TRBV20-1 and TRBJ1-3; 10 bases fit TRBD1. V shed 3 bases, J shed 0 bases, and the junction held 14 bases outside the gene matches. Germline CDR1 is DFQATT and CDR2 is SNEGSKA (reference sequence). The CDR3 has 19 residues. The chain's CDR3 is CSASETGGRGSTSGNTIYF. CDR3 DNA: TGCAGTGCTAGTGAGACAGGGGGCCGGGGTAGCACCTCTGGAAACACCATATATTTT.

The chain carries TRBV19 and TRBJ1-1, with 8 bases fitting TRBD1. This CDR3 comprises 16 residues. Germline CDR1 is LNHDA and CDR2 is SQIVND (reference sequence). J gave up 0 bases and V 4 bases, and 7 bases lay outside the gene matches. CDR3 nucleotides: TGTGCCAGTAGTACCGGACAGGGTGCGGTGAACACTGAAGCTTTCTTT. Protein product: CASSTGQGAVNTEAFF.

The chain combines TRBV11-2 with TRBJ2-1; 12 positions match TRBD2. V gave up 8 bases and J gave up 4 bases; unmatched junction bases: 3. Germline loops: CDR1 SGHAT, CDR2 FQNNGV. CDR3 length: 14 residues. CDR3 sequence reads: CASCTSGRYNEQFF. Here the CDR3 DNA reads TGTGCCAGCTGTACTAGCGGGAGGTACAATGAGCAGTTCTTC.

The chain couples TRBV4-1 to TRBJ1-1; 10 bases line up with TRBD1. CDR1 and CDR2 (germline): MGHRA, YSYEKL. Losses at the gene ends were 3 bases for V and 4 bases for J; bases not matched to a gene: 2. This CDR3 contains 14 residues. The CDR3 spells CASSHGQGGTEAFF. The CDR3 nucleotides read TGCGCCAGCAGCCACGGACAGGGGGGCACTGAAGCTTTCTTT.

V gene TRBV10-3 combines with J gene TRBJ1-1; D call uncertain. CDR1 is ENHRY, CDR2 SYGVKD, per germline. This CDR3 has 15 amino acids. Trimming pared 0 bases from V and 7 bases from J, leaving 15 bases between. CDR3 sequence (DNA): TGTGCCATCAGTGAGTCGATAGTGCGAGGGCATGAAGCTTTCTTT. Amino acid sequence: CAISESIVRGHEAFF.